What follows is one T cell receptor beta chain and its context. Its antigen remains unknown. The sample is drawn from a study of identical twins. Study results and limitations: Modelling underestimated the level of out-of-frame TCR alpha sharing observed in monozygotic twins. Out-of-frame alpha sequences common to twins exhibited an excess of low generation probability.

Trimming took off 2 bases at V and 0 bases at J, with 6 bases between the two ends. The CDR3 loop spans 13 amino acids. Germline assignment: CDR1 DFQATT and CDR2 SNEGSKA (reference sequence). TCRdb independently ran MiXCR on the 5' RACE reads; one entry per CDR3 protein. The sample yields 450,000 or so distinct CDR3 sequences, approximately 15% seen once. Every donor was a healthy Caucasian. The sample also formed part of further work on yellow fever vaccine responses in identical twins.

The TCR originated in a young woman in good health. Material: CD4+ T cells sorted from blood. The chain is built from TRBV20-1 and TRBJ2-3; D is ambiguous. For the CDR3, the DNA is TGCAGTGCTAGAAGGCAGAGCACAGATACGCAGTATTTT. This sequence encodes CSARRQSTDTQYF.